These 18 T cell receptor beta chains were all obtained from the same sample, sequenced in a study of shared clonotypes between healthy human individuals (TCRdb year 2020). For the CD8 naive samples, CD45RO-negative cells were positively selected for CCR7, yielding a CD45RA+CCR7+ population from which TemRA cells were excluded. Libraries were constructed by the immunoSEQ multiplex PCR assay. Held by TCRdb, this immuneACCESS table contains in-frame sequences only and omits some clones. Under half of the omission traces to an unresolved V gene where checked; the cause of the rest is unknown. Recorded for this sample are around 2,000,000 clones; about 95% of them occurred a single time. The ten biggest clones cover roughly 1.1% of the sample. Sequenced: naive CD8+ T cells sorted from blood. The cell subset or site tag for this specimen amounts to: CD45RA+CCR7+. The receptor source for this set is a man in his late teens or twenties in good health.

Worth noting for this clone: Other nucleotide sequences from this sample produce the same CDR3. The chain joins TRBV27 to TRBJ2-7, with D possibly being TRBD1 or TRBD2 (6 bases each). V was cut by 2 bases and J by 2 bases, with 13 bases left in between. The CDR3 is 15 residues long. From germline, CDR1 is MNHEY and CDR2 SMNVEV (reference sequence). CDR3 bases: TGTGCCAGCAGTTTAGGGGGCGGGGCAGCCTACGAGCAGTACTTC. Translated, it gives CASSLGGGAAYEQYF.

This clone was recorded only once. The chain uses TRBV21-1 and TRBJ1-2; the tabulated D call, TRBD1, remains unverified against the DNA. TRBV21-1 is an annotated pseudogene. The CDR3 is 14 residues long. The chain's CDR3 is CASSDGQGAYSYTF. In DNA form, the CDR3 reads TGTGCCAGCAGCGATGGACAGGGGGCCTATAGCTACACCTTC.

The V gene is TRBV9, the J gene TRBJ1-2, with TRBD1 as a possible D gene (5 bases). The CDR3 loop spans 16 amino acids. Germline CDR1 is SGDLS and CDR2 is YYNGEE. The V gene lost 3 bases and the J gene lost 2 bases, with 17 bases spanning the gap. CDR3 sequence (DNA): TGTGCCAGCAGCGAGAGGCAGGACACTAGAAACTATGGCTACACCTTC. The encoded protein is CASSERQDTRNYGYTF.

The V call is TRBV19, the J call TRBJ2-3; D gene ambiguous. V shed 1 base and J shed 4 bases, with 9 bases lying between them. Germline V gene data show CDR1 as LNHDA and CDR2 as SQIVND (reference sequence). The CDR3 contains 14 residues. CDR3 nucleotides: TGTGCCAGTAGTATAGCGGGCGTTTCAGATACGCAGTATTTT. Residues: CASSIAGVSDTQYF.

V usage is TRBV18 and J usage is TRBJ2-5, with D perhaps matching TRBD1 or TRBD2 (5 bases each). Looked up from germline, CDR1 is KGHSH and CDR2 is LQKENI. The CDR3 is 13 residues long. V shed 2 bases and J shed 5 bases, with 9 bases lying between them. The CDR3: CASSPEGWETQYF. The CDR3, as DNA: TGTGCCAGCTCACCAGAGGGGTGGGAGACCCAGTACTTC.

This chain links TRBV25-1 with TRBJ2-2, with unresolved D. The V gene lost 6 bases and the J gene lost 0 bases, with 20 bases spanning the gap. There are 18 residues in the CDR3. Germline V gene sequence: CDR1 MGHDK, CDR2 SYGVNS. The CDR3 loop is CASSHAPWTEPNTGELFF. For the CDR3, the DNA is TGTGCCAGCAGCCACGCCCCTTGGACGGAACCGAACACCGGGGAGCTGTTTTTT.

The chain is built from TRBV13 and TRBJ2-7; possible D gene TRBD1, 5 bases. The germline CDR1 and CDR2 sequences are PRHDT and FYEKMQ (reference sequence). V lost 6 bases and J lost 2, with 17 bases in between. The CDR3 length is 15 residues. CDR3 protein: CASSIRDLITYEQYF. CDR3 coding DNA: TGTGCCAGCAGTATCAGGGATCTAATAACCTACGAGCAGTACTTC.

This sequence joins TRBV7-6 and TRBJ1-2; the D is unclear. Germline CDR1 SGHVS, CDR2 FNYEAQ. CDR3 length: 17 amino acids. V was clipped by 0 bases and J by 1 base, with 15 bases between them. The chain's CDR3 is CASSLASAEDDNYGYTF. CDR3 bases: TGTGCCAGCAGCTTAGCGTCAGCCGAAGACGATAACTATGGCTACACCTTC.

The chain recombines TRBV10-1 with TRBJ2-1; 12 nucleotides match TRBD1. CDR3 length equals 15 residues. In germline, CDR1 is WNHNN, CDR2 SYGVQD (reference sequence). Trimming cost V 10 bases and J 7 bases; bases outside gene matches: 11. CDR3 sequence: CATLSRDRGLNEQFF. The CDR3, as DNA: TGCGCCACCCTTTCCCGGGACAGGGGGCTTAATGAGCAGTTCTTC.

The J gene is TRBJ2-7, the V gene TRBV4-1; D possibly corresponds to TRBD2 (6 bases). From germline, CDR1 is MGHRA and CDR2 YSYEKL. Trimming pared 3 bases from V and 3 bases from J, leaving 9 bases between. The CDR3 loop spans 13 amino acids. In nucleotides, the CDR3 is TGCGCCAGCAGCCACGGGGAGGTCTACGAGCAGTACTTC. Translating gives CASSHGEVYEQYF.

As concerns this clone: Other DNA sequences from this sample encode an identical CDR3 as well. The CDR3 reads CASSVGGGGEQYF. CDR3 bases: TGTGCCAGCAGCGTAGGAGGGGGCGGCGAGCAGTACTTC. The chain has TRBV9 and TRBJ2-7, with 7 nucleotides matching TRBD1. V dropped 0 bases and J dropped 6; count of bases not matched to a gene: 3. The CDR3 sequence is 13 residues long. Per the germline V gene, CDR1 is SGDLS and CDR2 is YYNGEE.

The chain uses TRBV2 and TRBJ2-1, with 9 positions matching TRBD2. Germline trimming cut 3 bases from V and 6 bases from J; bases unmatched to any gene: 9. The CDR3 is 16 residues long. In germline, CDR1 is SNHLY, CDR2 FYNNEI. CDR3 nucleotides: TGTGCCAGCAGTGAGTCAGGCGGCGGGGGGGTCAATGAGCAGTTCTTC. Translation gives CASSESGGGGVNEQFF.

V is TRBV7-3 and J is TRBJ2-3, with D perhaps TRBD1 (6 bases). Germline loops: CDR1 SGHTA, CDR2 FQGTGA. The CDR3 length is 17 residues. The germline V and J ends were trimmed by 8 bases and 4 bases, with 25 bases remaining between them. This CDR3 reads CASRTYWPDRKPDTQYF. CDR3 coding DNA: TGTGCCAGCCGTACATATTGGCCGGACAGAAAGCCAGATACGCAGTATTTT.

The chain couples TRBV7-6 to TRBJ2-7; 7 positions agree with TRBD1. Germline V gene lookup returns CDR1 SGHVS and CDR2 FNYEAQ. V was pared by 1 base and J by 5 bases, with 5 bases of the junction left unmatched. The CDR3 runs to 14 residues. The chain's CDR3 is CASSLGQGWDEQYF. CDR3 sequence (DNA): TGTGCCAGCAGCTTAGGACAGGGTTGGGACGAGCAGTACTTC.

The V gene is TRBV5-6, the J gene TRBJ1-4; 8 bases agree with TRBD1. The CDR3 totals 13 residues. Germline CDR1 is SGHDT and CDR2 is YYEEEE. V lost 0 bases, J lost 15 bases, and 7 bases stayed unmatched. Written as DNA, the CDR3 is TGTGCCAGCAGCTTGGGGGGACAGGCCCGGATGTTTTTT. The encoded protein is CASSLGGQARMFF.

This clone was observed a single time. V gene TRBV2 combines with J gene TRBJ1-4; D may be TRBD1 (5 bases). The ends were cut back, 6 bases at V and 1 base at J, with 24 bases in the middle. The CDR3 contains 19 residues. CDR1 SNHLY and CDR2 FYNNEI come from the germline V gene. Here the CDR3 reads CASSAYRDGELLTNEKLFF. The CDR3 DNA is TGTGCCAGCAGCGCCTACCGGGACGGAGAGCTCTTAACTAATGAAAAACTGTTTTTT.

The V and J genes are TRBV28 and TRBJ2-2; D is undetermined. Germline-derived CDR1 and CDR2 are MDHEN and SYDVKM. The CDR3 spans 14 residues. The V end lost 6 bases, the J end lost 5 bases, and 13 bases lay between the germline ends. CDR3 DNA sequence: TGTGCCAGCAGGGGGTATTGGGGAACCGGGGAGCTGTTTTTT. Its protein product is CASRGYWGTGELFF.

The chain carries TRBV5-6 and TRBJ2-3, with 11 positions matching TRBD2. This CDR3 has 16 residues. Germline V CDR1 and CDR2: SGHDT, YYEEEE. V dropped 3 bases and J dropped 0; count of bases not matched to a gene: 3. The CDR3 reads CASSSGTSGSTDTQYF. The CDR3 DNA reads TGTGCCAGCAGCTCCGGGACTAGCGGAAGCACAGATACGCAGTATTTT.